The rows below give T cell receptor beta chains drawn from one sample of a study of Graves' ophthalmopathy and Graves' hyperthyroidism. Each CDR3 protein gets one entry after TCRdb re-called the multiplex PCR reads with MiXCR. The data show about 620,000 distinct CDR3 sequences, 20% to 25% seen once. The material sequenced was peripheral blood. These receptors were collected from a woman aged 18-29 years with stable Graves' hyperthyroidism. Some clones in this sample may be carry-over from other donors' samples. Each CDR3 is given with its conserved first and last residue. The D gene is left open where the match is weak. Size tells how often a clone was seen (once, few, many) or the class of an expanded clone, and some rows leave it out.

clone size: -; J gene: TRBJ2-7; D gene: -; V gene: TRBV28; CDR3 DNA: TGTGCCAGCTTTGGAGGCCCCTTCTCCTACGAGCAGTACTTC; CDR3 protein: CASFGGPFSYEQYF
clone size: -; J gene: TRBJ2-7; D gene: TRBD1; V gene: TRBV6-1; CDR3 DNA: TGTGCCAGCAGTGAACCGGGACAGGATTACTACGAGCAGTACTTC; CDR3 protein: CASSEPGQDYYEQYF
clone size: many; J gene: TRBJ1-5; D gene: TRBD1; V gene: TRBV24-1; CDR3 DNA: TGTGCCACCAGTCGGACAGGGCAACAGCCCCAGCATTTT; CDR3 protein: CATSRTGQQPQHF
clone size: many; J gene: TRBJ2-7; D gene: -; V gene: TRBV20-1; CDR3 DNA: TGCAGTGCTAGAGATCTGGGCCGTACCTACGAGCAGTACTTC; CDR3 protein: CSARDLGRTYEQYF
clone size: many; J gene: TRBJ2-2; D gene: -; V gene: TRBV12-3/TRBV12-4; CDR3 DNA: TGTGCCAGCAGTTTGGCATGGAACACCGGGGAGCTGTTTTTT; CDR3 protein: CASSLAWNTGELFF
clone size: many; J gene: TRBJ2-7; D gene: -; V gene: TRBV6-5; CDR3 DNA: TGTGCCAGCAGTTACGTCCCGGTTCCCGGAGCGTACGAGCAGTACTTC; CDR3 protein: CASSYVPVPGAYEQYF
clone size: many; J gene: TRBJ1-5; D gene: -; V gene: TRBV24-1; CDR3 DNA: TGTGCCACCAGTGATGGACCGGGATGGGGTCAGCCCCAGCATTTT; CDR3 protein: CATSDGPGWGQPQHF
clone size: -; J gene: TRBJ1-2; D gene: -; V gene: TRBV5-6; CDR3 DNA: TGTGCCAGCAGCTTCAGGCAGGGGAGAAATGGCTACACCTTC; CDR3 protein: CASSFRQGRNGYTF
clone size: many; J gene: TRBJ2-5; D gene: -; V gene: TRBV28; CDR3 DNA: TGTGCCAGCACCACCCCCGGGATTGAGACCCAGTACTTC; CDR3 protein: CASTTPGIETQYF
clone size: few; J gene: TRBJ1-3; D gene: -; V gene: TRBV11-2; CDR3 DNA: TGTGCCAGCAGCTCCCTGGCGGGGCCAAGCTCTGGAAACACCATATATTTT; CDR3 protein: CASSSLAGPSSGNTIYF
clone size: -; J gene: TRBJ1-1; D gene: -; V gene: TRBV6-5; CDR3 DNA: TGTGCCAGCAGTTACTCGACCCGGTTGAACACTGAAGCTTTCTTT; CDR3 protein: CASSYSTRLNTEAFF